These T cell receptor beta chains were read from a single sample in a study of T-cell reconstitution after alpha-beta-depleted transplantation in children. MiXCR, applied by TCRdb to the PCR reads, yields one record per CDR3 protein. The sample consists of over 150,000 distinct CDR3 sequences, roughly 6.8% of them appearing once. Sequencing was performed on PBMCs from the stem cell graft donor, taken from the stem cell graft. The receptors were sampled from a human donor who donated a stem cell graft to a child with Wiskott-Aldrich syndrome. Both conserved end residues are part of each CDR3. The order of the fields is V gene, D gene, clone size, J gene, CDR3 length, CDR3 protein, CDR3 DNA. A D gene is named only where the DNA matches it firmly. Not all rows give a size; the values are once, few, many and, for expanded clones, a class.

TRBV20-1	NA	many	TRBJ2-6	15	CSAPRVGSGANVLTF	TGCAGTGCCCCGCGGGTGGGTTCTGGGGCCAACGTCCTGACTTTC
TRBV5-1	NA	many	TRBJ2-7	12	CASSFNHYEQYF	TGCGCCAGCAGCTTCAATCACTACGAGCAGTACTTC
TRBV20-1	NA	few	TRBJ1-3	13	CSARTAKTATIYF	TGCAGTGCGAGGACCGCTAAAACGGCCACCATATATTTT
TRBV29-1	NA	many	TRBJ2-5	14	CSVEGRVGQETQYF	TGCAGCGTTGAAGGTCGGGTGGGCCAAGAGACCCAGTACTTC
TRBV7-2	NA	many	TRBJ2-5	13	CASSLDFRETQYF	TGTGCCAGCAGCTTGGACTTCAGAGAGACCCAGTACTTC
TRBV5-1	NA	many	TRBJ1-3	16	CASSLEGTDSGNTIYF	TGCGCCAGCAGCTTGGAAGGGACGGACTCTGGAAACACCATATATTTT
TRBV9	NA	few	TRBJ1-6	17	CASSPGAIPDYNSPLHF	TGTGCCAGCAGTCCCGGGGCGATCCCAGATTATAATTCACCCCTCCACTTT
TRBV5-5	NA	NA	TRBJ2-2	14	CASSTIGYTGELFF	TGTGCCAGCAGCACGATAGGTTACACCGGGGAGCTGTTTTTT
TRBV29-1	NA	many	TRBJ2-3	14	CSVEFGRGTDTQYF	TGCAGCGTTGAGTTTGGTCGGGGCACAGATACGCAGTATTTT
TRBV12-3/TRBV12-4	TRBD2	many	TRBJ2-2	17	CASSFRLAGMNTGELFF	TGTGCCAGCAGTTTCCGACTAGCGGGGATGAACACCGGGGAGCTGTTTTTT
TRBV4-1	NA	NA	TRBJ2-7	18	CASSWDGVGGLVSYEQYF	TGCGCCAGCAGCTGGGATGGAGTCGGGGGCCTTGTATCCTACGAGCAGTACTTC
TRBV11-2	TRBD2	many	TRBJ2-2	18	CASSLGTSGRRATGELFF	TGTGCCAGCAGCTTGGGGACTAGCGGGAGAAGGGCTACCGGGGAGCTGTTTTTT
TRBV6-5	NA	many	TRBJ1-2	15	CASSYSSGGTYGYTF	TGTGCCAGCAGCTATTCGTCGGGTGGAACCTATGGCTACACCTTC
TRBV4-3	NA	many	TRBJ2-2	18	CASSQVGADLEGTGELFF	TGCGCCAGCAGCCAAGTAGGAGCGGACCTCGAAGGGACCGGGGAGCTGTTTTTT
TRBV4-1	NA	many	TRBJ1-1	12	CASSQGTSEAFF	TGCGCCAGCAGCCAAGGCACATCGGAGGCTTTCTTT
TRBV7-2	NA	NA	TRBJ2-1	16	CASSLGSGSSYNEQFF	TGTGCCAGCAGCTTAGGTTCGGGTAGCTCCTACAATGAGCAGTTCTTC
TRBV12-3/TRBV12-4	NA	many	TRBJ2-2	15	CASSYWSFNTGELFF	TGTGCCAGCAGTTATTGGTCCTTCAACACCGGGGAGCTGTTTTTT
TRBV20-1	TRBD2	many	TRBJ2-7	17	CSARDSSAAGAIYEQYF	TGCAGTGCTAGAGATTCCTCGGCAGCGGGGGCGATCTACGAGCAGTACTTC
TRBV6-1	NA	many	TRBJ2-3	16	CASSASSLGRGDTQYF	TGTGCCAGCAGTGCCTCATCACTAGGACGCGGAGATACGCAGTATTTT
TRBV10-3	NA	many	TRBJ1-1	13	CAIGQLMNTEAFF	TGTGCCATCGGACAGCTAATGAACACTGAAGCTTTCTTT
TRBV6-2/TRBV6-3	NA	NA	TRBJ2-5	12	CASRLGPETQYF	TGTGCCAGCAGGCTCGGCCCAGAGACCCAGTACTTC
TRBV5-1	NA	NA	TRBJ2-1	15	CASSLALGNYNEQFF	TGCGCCAGCAGCTTGGCCTTAGGAAACTACAATGAGCAGTTCTTC
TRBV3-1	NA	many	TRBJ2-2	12	CASRDGPGELFF	TGTGCCAGCAGGGACGGGCCCGGGGAGCTGTTTTTT
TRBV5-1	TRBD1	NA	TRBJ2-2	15	CASSPQGARTGELFF	TGCGCCAGCAGCCCCCAGGGGGCAAGAACCGGGGAGCTGTTTTTT
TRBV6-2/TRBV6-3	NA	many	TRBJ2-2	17	CASSSRRTNANTGELFF	TGTGCCAGCAGCAGTAGACGGACCAACGCGAACACCGGGGAGCTGTTTTTT
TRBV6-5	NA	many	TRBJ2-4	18	CASSYSRGAFLAKNIQYF	TGTGCCAGCAGTTACTCGAGGGGGGCGTTCTTAGCCAAAAACATTCAGTACTTC
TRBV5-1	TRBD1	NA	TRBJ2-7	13	CASSPGQGGEQYF	TGCGCCAGCAGCCCGGGACAGGGGGGCGAGCAGTACTTC
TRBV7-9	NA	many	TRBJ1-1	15	CASSGLKGVGTEAFF	TGTGCCAGCAGCGGGCTGAAGGGGGTTGGCACTGAAGCTTTCTTT
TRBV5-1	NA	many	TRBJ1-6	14	CASTPTGSHSPLHF	TGCGCCAGCACCCCAACAGGGTCCCACTCACCCCTCCACTTT
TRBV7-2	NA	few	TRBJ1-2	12	CASSSAGIGYTF	TGTGCCAGCAGTTCTGCAGGGATCGGCTACACCTTC
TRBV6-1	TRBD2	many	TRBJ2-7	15	CASSPVSGSDYEQYF	TGTGCCAGCAGTCCTGTTAGCGGGAGTGACTACGAGCAGTACTTC
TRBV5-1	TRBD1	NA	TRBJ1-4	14	CASSATGGSEKLFF	TGCGCCAGCAGCGCCACAGGGGGCAGTGAAAAACTGTTTTTT
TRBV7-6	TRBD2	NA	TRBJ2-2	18	CASSLLSSGNQITGELFF	TGTGCCAGCAGCTTACTGTCTAGCGGGAATCAGATCACCGGGGAGCTGTTTTTT
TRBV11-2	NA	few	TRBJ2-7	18	CASSRTGGGQGITYEQYF	TGTGCCAGCAGCCGCACGGGAGGTGGACAGGGTATTACCTACGAGCAGTACTTC
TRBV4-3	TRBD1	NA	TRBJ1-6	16	CASSQDWDRYNSPLHF	TGCGCCAGCAGCCAAGATTGGGACAGATATAATTCACCCCTCCACTTT
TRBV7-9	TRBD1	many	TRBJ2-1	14	CASSSLDRRNEQFF	TGTGCCAGCAGCTCCCTGGACAGGAGGAATGAGCAGTTCTTC
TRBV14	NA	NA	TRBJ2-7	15	CASSHSGVAYYEQYF	TGTGCCAGCAGCCATTCAGGCGTAGCTTACTACGAGCAGTACTTC
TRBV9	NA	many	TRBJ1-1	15	CASSVVAGRNTEAFF	TGTGCCAGCAGCGTAGTGGCCGGACGTAACACTGAAGCTTTCTTT